The 13 T cell receptor beta chains presented below share a single source sample, sequenced in a study of T cell repertoires in cytomegalovirus infection. One entry per CDR3 protein results from TCRdb running MiXCR on the reads. The data contain 150,000 to 200,000 distinct CDR3 sequences, about an eighth of them singletons. The sample consisted of PBMCs. All receptors come from a human donor in good health (CMV status not recorded). Some clones in this sample may be carry-over from other donors' samples.

CDR3 DNA: TGTGCCAGCAGCCCGGGACAGGGATACACCGGGGAGCTGTTTTTT. Translation: CASSPGQGYTGELFF. This chain links TRBV7-6 with TRBJ2-2, with TRBD1 matching over 9 bases. This CDR3 has 15 residues. The germline V gene has CDR1 SGHVS and CDR2 FNYEAQ. V was pared by 5 bases and J by 3 bases, with 4 bases of the junction left unmatched.

V is TRBV28 and J is TRBJ2-7, with D unresolved. Germline CDR1 is MDHEN and CDR2 is SYDVKM. This CDR3 spans 10 amino acids. Between the trimmed V and J ends, which lost 7 bases and 3 bases, there was a span of 4 bases. CDR3 sequence reads: CASMGYEQYF. CDR3 coding DNA: TGTGCCAGCATGGGCTACGAGCAGTACTTC.

The chain couples TRBV5-1 to TRBJ2-7, with TRBD2 identical over 14 bases. Per germline, CDR1 SGHRS and CDR2 YFSETQ. This CDR3 has 16 residues. V lost 4 bases and J lost 0; bases outside the gene matches: 3. The CDR3 region has the DNA TGCGCCAGCAGCCCGGGACTAGCGGGGGCCTCCTACGAGCAGTACTTC. Its protein product is CASSPGLAGASYEQYF.

This clonotype showed up just a few times. The V gene is TRBV25-1, the J gene TRBJ1-1; D not resolved. Germline V gene lookup returns CDR1 MGHDK and CDR2 SYGVNS. Trimming shortened V by 6 bases and J by 1 base, and 9 bases separated the two germline ends. The CDR3 spans 13 residues. The CDR3 sequence is CASRSISNTEAFF. CDR3 nucleotides: TGTGCCAGCAGATCAATCTCGAACACTGAAGCTTTCTTT.

Turning to this clonotype: Relative to the germline gene, one junction end is altered; a read error may explain this. The gene calls are TRBV4-1 and TRBJ1-3; no clear D. The CDR3 totals 14 residues. The germline V gene encodes CDR1 MGHRA and CDR2 YSYEKL. The CDR3: CASSRKMGGNTIYF. The DNA of the CDR3 is TGTGCCAGCAGCAGGAAGATGGGGGGAAACACCATATATTTT.

Ten or more counts support this clonotype. The CDR3 sequence is CASSLVGRTEAFF. CDR3 bases: TGTGCCAGCAGCTTAGTGGGGAGGACTGAAGCTTTCTTT. V and J are TRBV7-6 and TRBJ1-1, with D hard to call. The germline V and J ends were trimmed by 1 base and 5 bases, with 8 bases remaining between them. The CDR3 covers 13 residues. Germline-derived CDR1 and CDR2 are SGHVS and FNYEAQ.

CDR3 coding DNA: TGTGCCAGCAGCTTAGAGGGACAGCTGAACACTGAAGCTTTCTTT. As protein: CASSLEGQLNTEAFF. This sequence joins TRBV7-9 and TRBJ1-1; 7 bases align to TRBD1. Germline-derived CDR1 and CDR2 are SEHNR and FQNEAQ (reference sequence). V lost 1 base to trimming and J lost 0 bases; unmatched junction nucleotides: 2. This CDR3 is 15 amino acids long.

The V call is TRBV5-6, the J call TRBJ2-7; TRBD2 agrees at 10 bases. This CDR3 comprises 14 residues. Per the germline V gene, CDR1 is SGHDT and CDR2 is YYEEEE. Trimming took 4 bases from V and 2 from J; bases not matched to a gene: 3. The CDR3 bases are TGTGCCAGCAGCGGCGGACTAGCGGCCTACGAGCAGTACTTC. It is translated as CASSGGLAAYEQYF. The variable domain in full, with the rest retrieved from reference TRBV5-6 and TRBJ2-7, is DAGVTQSPTHLIKTRGQQVTLRCSPKSGHDTVSWYQQALGQGPQFIFQYYEEEERQRGNFPDRFSGHQFPNYSSELNVNALLLGDSALYLCASSGGLAAYEQYFGPGTRLTVT.

Many counts were recorded for this clonotype. The chain combines TRBV6-1 with TRBJ2-3, with 9 bases matching TRBD1. With 1 base clipped from V and 4 bases from J, the junction kept 0 bases outside the gene matches. This CDR3 comprises 14 residues. Per germline, CDR1 MNHNS and CDR2 SASEGT. The CDR3 DNA follows: TGTGCCAGCAGTGAAGGACAGGGGGCAGATACGCAGTATTTT. Its protein product is CASSEGQGADTQYF.

This clonotype appeared many times. The rearrangement links TRBV7-9 to TRBJ2-3, with 9 bases aligning to TRBD2. The CDR3 consists of 16 residues. Germline loops: CDR1 SEHNR, CDR2 FQNEAQ (reference sequence). J gave up 3 bases and V 1 base, and 5 bases lay outside the gene matches. For the CDR3, the DNA is TGTGCCAGCAGCTTAGGAGGTAGCGGGGGTACAGATACGCAGTATTTT. Translated: CASSLGGSGGTDTQYF.

In its sample, this clonotype was seen many times. The chain employs TRBV7-2 and TRBJ2-7; the match to TRBD2 covers 7 bases. The germline V gene encodes CDR1 SGHTA and CDR2 FQGNSA. V lost 1 base to trimming and J lost 2 bases; unmatched junction nucleotides: 5. CDR3 size: 15 residues. The CDR3 DNA follows: TGTGCCAGCAGCTTAGTACGGAGCGGGGCCTACGAGCAGTACTTC. As protein: CASSLVRSGAYEQYF.

The V call is TRBV7-4, the J call TRBJ1-2, with D unresolved. Germline V CDR1 and CDR2: SGHVT, SQSDAQ. Trimming left V 2 bases short and J 8 bases short, with 12 bases between. The CDR3 consists of 13 residues. The CDR3 spells CASSLPGERGYTF. CDR3 DNA sequence: TGTGCCAGCAGCTTACCCGGGGAACGAGGCTACACCTTC.

In this sample, this clonotype turned up many times. This chain uses TRBV7-9 with TRBJ1-1, with a weak D call TRBD1 (6 bases). V was trimmed by 2 bases and J by 7 bases, leaving 11 bases between them. Germline V CDR1 and CDR2: SEHNR, FQNEAQ (reference sequence). CDR3 length: 13 residues. The CDR3 spells CASSLKGEIEAFF. In nucleotides, the CDR3 is TGTGCCAGCAGCTTAAAGGGGGAGATTGAAGCTTTCTTT. Drawing the rest from reference TRBV7-9 and TRBJ1-1, the complete variable domain is DTGVSQNPRHKITKRGQNVTFRCDPISEHNRLYWYRQTLGQGPEFLTYFQNEAQLEKSRLLSDRFSAERPKGSFSTLEIQRTEQGDSAMYLCASSLKGEIEAFFGQGTRLTVV.